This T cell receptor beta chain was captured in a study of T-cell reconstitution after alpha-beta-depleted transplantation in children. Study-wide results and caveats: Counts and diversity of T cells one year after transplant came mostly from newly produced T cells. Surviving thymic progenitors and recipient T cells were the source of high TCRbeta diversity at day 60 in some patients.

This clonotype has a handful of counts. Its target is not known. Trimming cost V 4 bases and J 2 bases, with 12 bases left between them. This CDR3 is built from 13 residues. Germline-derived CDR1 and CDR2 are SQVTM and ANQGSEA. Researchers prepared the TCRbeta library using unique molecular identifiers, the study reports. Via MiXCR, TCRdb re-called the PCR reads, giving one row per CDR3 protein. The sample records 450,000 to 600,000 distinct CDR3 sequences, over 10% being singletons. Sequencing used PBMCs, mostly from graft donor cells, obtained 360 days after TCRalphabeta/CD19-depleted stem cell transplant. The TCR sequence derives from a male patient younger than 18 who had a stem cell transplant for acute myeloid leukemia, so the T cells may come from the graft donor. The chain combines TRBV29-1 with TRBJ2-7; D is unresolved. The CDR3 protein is CSVASRTTYEQYF. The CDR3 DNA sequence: TGCAGCGTTGCTTCTAGGACGACCTACGAGCAGTACTTC.